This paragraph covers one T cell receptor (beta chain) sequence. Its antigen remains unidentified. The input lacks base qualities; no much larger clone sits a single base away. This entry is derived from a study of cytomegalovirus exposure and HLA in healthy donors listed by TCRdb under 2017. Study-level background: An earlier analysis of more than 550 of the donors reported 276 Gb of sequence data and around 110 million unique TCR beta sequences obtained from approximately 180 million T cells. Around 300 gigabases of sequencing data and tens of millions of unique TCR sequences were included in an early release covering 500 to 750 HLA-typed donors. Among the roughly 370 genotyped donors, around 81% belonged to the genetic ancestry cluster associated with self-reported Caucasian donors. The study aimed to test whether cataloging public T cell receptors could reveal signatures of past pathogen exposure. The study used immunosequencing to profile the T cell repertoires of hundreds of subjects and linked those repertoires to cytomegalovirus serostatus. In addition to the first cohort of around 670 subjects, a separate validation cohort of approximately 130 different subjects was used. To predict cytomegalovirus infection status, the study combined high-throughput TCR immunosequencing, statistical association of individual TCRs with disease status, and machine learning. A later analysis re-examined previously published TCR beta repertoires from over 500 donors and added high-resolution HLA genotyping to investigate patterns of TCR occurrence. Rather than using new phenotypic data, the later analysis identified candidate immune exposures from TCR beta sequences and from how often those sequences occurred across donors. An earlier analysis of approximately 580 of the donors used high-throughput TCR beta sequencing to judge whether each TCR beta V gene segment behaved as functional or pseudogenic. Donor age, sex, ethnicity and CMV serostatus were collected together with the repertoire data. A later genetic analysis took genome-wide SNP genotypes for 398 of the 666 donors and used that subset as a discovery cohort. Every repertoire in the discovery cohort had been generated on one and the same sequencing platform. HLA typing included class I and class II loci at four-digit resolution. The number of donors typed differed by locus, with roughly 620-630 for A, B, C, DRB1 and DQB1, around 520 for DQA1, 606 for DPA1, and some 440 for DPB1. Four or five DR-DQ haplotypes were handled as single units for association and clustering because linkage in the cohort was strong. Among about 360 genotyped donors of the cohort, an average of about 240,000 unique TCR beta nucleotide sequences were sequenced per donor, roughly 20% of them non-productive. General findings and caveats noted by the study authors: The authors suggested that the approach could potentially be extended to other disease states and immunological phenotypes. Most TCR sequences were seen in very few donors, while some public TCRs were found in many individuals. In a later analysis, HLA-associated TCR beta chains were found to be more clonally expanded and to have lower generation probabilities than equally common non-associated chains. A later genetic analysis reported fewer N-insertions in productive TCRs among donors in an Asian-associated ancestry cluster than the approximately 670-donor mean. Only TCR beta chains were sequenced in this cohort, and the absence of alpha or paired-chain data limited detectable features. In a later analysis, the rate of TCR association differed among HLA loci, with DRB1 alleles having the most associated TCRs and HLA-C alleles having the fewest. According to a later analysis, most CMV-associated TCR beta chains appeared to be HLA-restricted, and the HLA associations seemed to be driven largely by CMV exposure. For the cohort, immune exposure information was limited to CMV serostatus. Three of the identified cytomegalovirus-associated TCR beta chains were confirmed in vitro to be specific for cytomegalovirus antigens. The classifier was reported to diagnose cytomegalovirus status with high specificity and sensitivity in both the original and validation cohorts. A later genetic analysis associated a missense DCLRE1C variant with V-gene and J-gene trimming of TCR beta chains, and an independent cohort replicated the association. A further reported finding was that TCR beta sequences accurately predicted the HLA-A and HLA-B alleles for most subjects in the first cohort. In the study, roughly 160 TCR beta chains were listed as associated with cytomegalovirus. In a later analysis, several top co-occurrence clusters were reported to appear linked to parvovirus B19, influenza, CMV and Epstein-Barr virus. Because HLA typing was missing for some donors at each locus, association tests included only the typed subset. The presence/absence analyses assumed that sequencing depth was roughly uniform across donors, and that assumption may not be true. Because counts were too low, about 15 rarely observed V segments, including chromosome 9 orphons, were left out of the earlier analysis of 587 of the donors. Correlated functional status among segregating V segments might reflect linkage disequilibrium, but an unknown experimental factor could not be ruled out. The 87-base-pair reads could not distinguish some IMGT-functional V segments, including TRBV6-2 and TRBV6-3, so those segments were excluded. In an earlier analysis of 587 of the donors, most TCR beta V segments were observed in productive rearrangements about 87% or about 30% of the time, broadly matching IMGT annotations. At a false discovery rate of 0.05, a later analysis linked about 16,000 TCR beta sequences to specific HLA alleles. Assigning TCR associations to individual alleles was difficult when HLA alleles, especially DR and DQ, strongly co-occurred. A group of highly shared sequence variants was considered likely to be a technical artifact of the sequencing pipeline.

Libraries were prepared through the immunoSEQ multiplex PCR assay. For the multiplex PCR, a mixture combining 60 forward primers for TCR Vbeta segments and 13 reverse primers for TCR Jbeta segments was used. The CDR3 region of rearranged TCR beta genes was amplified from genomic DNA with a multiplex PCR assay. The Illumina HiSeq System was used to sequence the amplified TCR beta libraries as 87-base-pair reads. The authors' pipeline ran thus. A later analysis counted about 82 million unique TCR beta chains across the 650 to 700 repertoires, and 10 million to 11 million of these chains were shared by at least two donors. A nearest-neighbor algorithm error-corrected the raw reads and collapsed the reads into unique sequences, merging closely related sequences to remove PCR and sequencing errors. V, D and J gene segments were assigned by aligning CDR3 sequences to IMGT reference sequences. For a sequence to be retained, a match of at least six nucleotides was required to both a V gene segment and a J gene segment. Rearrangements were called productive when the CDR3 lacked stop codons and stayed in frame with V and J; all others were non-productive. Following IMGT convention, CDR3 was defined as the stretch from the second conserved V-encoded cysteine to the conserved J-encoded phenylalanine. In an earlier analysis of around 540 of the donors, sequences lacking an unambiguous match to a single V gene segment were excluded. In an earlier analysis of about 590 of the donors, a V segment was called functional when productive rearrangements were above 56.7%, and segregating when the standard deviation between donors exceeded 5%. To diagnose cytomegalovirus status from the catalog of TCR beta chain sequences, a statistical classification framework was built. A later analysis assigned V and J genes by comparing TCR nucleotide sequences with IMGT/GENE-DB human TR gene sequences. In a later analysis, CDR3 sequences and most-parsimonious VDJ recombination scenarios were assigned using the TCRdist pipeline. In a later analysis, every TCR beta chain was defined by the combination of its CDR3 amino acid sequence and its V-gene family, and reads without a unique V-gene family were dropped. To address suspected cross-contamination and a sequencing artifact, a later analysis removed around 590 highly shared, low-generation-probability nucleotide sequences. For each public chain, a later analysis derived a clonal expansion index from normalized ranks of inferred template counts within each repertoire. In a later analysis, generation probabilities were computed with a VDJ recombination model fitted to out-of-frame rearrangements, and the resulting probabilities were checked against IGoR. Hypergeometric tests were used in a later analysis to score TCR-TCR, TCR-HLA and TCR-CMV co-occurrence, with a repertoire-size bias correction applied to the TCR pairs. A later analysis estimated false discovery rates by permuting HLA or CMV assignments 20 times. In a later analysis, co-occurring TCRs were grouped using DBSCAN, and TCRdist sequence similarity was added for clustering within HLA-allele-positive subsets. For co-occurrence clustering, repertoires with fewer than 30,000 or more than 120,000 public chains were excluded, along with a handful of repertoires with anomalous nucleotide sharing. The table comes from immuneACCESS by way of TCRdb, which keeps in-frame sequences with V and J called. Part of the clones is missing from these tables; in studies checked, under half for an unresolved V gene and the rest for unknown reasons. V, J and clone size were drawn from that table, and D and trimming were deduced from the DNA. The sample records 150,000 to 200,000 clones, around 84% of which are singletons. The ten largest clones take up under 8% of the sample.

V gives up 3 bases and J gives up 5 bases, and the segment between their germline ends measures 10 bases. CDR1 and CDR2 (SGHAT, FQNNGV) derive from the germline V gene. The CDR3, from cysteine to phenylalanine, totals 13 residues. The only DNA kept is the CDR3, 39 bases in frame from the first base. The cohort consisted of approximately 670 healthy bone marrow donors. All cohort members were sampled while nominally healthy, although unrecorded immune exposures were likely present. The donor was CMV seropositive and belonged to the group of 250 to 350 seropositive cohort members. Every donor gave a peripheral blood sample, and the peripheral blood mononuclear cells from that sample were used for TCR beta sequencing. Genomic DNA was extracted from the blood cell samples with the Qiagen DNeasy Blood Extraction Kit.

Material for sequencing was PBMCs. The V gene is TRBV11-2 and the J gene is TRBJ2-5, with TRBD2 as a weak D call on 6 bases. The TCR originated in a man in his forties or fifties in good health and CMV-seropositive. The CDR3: CASSFSGVETQYF. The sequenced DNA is TGTGCCAGCAGCTTTTCGGGAGTTGAGACCCAGTACTTC. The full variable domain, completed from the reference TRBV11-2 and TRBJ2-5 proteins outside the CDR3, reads EAGVAQSPRYKIIEKRQSVAFWCNPISGHATLYWYQQILGQGPKLLIQFQNNGVVDDSQLPKDRFSAERLKGVDSTLKIQPAKLEDSAVYLCASSFSGVETQYFGPGTRLLVL.